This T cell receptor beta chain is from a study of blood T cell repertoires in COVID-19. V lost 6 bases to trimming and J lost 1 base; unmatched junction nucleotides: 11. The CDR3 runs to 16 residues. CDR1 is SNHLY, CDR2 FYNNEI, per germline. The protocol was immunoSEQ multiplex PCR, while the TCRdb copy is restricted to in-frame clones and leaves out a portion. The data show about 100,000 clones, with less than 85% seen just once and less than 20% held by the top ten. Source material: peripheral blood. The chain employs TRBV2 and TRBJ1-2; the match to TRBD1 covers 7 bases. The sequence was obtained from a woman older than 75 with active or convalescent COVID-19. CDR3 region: CASRGDRVSLNYGYTF. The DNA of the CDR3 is TGTGCCAGCAGAGGTGACAGGGTCTCACTTAACTATGGCTACACCTTC. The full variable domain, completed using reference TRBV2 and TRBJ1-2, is EPEVTQTPSHQVTQMGQEVILRCVPISNHLYFYWYRQILGQKVEFLVSFYNNEISEKSEIFDDQFSVERPDGSNFTLKIRSTKLEDSAMYFCASRGDRVSLNYGYTFGSGTRLTVV.